The 9 T cell receptor beta chains listed next were all sequenced from one sample in a study of blood T cells in healthy people across ages. A J-beta primer mix and a sample-barcoded 5' primer were used in a second PCR of about 7 to 11 cycles. MiXCR, run by TCRdb on the 5' RACE reads, gives a single entry per CDR3 protein. The sample records around 520,000 distinct CDR3 sequences, 25% to 35% being singletons. This sample was also put to use in a study of T cells of mothers and their children.

Sequenced: blood. The receptor set was obtained from a boy younger than 10 in good health.

The CDR3 is CASSDGRTDTQYF. CDR3 DNA sequence: TGTGCCAGCAGTGACGGGAGAACAGATACGCAGTATTTT. The rearrangement joins TRBV12-3 or TRBV12-4 to TRBJ2-3; D might be TRBD2 (6 bases). This CDR3 contains 13 residues. The V end was cut by 5 bases, the J end by 3 bases, with 9 bases between.

The chain recombines TRBV12-3 or TRBV12-4 with TRBJ2-5, with a tentative D call TRBD2 (6 bases). The CDR3 spans 12 residues. V shed 6 bases and J shed 5 bases, with 10 bases lying between them. CDR3 in DNA: TGTGCCAGCAGACGGGGGTGGGAGACCCAGTACTTC. Translating it yields CASRRGWETQYF.

Many counts were recorded for this clonotype. The rearrangement uses TRBV4-3 and TRBJ2-5; no firm D call. The last part of the DNA fits TRBJ2-7 better; the J call may be wrong. The CDR3 is 15 residues long. Per germline, CDR1 LGHNA and CDR2 YSLEER. CDR3 sequence reads: CASSQDRYLTYEQYF. The CDR3 nucleotides read TGCGCCAGCAGCCAAGACAGATACCTTACCTACGAGCAGTACTTC.

This chain joins TRBV30 and TRBJ1-2, with D possibly being TRBD1 (5 bases). The CDR3 is made up of 15 amino acids. The V end lost 5 bases, the J end lost 7 bases, and 23 bases lay between the germline ends. From germline, CDR1 is GTSNPN and CDR2 SVGIG (reference sequence). The CDR3 is CAWGPHTGDLSGYTF. CDR3 nucleotide sequence: TGTGCCTGGGGACCTCACACCGGGGACCTCAGTGGCTACACCTTC.

This clonotype appeared a single time. The rearrangement uses TRBV5-4 and TRBJ2-7, with TRBD2 matching over 7 bases. The CDR3 is 16 residues long. Germline V CDR1 and CDR2: SGHNT, YYREEE (reference sequence). After removal of 4 bases from V and 1 base from J, the junction contained 11 bases not matched to a gene. The CDR3 region is CASSPEGTTRSYEQYF. The CDR3 DNA follows: TGTGCCAGCAGCCCGGAGGGGACTACGCGGTCCTACGAGCAGTACTTC.

About this clonotype itself: Mismatch with germline at one junction end may stem from a read error. V is TRBV16 and J is TRBJ2-3, with D maybe TRBD1 (5 bases). The CDR3 spans 14 residues. Germline CDR1 reads KGHSY; CDR2 reads FQNENV. For the CDR3, the DNA is TGTGCCGGCAGCCAATCAGGACATCCCAATACGCAGTATTTT. Its protein product is CAGSQSGHPNTQYF.

A few counts support this clonotype. The chain links TRBV5-1 to TRBJ2-2, with 9 bases matching TRBD2. Germline lookup yields CDR1 SGHRS and CDR2 YFSETQ. J was trimmed by 5 bases and V by 0 bases; bases with no gene match: 5. This CDR3 contains 16 residues. Here the CDR3 DNA reads TGCGCCAGCAGCTTGGAGGCTAGCGGGGTTACCGGGGAGCTGTTTTTT. Translated, it gives CASSLEASGVTGELFF.

This clonotype was counted only a few times. V is TRBV20-1 and J is TRBJ2-5; 12 nucleotides match TRBD2. V was clipped by 4 bases and J by 5 bases; unmatched bases: 23. From germline, CDR1 is DFQATT and CDR2 SNEGSKA (reference sequence). The CDR3 runs 20 residues. The CDR3 reads CSAKKATGGSSGRAWETQYF. The CDR3 bases are TGCAGTGCTAAAAAAGCGACAGGGGGTTCTAGCGGGAGGGCCTGGGAGACCCAGTACTTC.

Many counts were recorded for this clonotype. CDR3 in DNA: TGCAGCGTTGAGGACAGGGTGGGCTACACCTTC. Amino acid sequence: CSVEDRVGYTF. The chain combines TRBV29-1 with TRBJ1-2, with 8 nucleotides matching TRBD1. Germline values: CDR1 SQVTM, CDR2 ANQGSEA. CDR3 length equals 11 residues. V was clipped by 3 bases and J by 8 bases; unmatched bases: 2.